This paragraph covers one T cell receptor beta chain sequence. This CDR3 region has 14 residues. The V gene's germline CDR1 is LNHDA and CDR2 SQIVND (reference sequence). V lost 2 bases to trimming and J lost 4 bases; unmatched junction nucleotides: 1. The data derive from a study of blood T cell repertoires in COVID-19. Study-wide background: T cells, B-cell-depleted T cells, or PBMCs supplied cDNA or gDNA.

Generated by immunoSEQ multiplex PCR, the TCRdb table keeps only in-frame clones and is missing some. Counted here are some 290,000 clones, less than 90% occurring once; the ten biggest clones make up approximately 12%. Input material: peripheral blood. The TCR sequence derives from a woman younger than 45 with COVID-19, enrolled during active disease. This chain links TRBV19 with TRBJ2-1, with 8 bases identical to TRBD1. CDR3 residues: CASSIRDRYNEQFF. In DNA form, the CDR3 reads TGTGCCAGTAGTATACGGGACAGGTACAATGAGCAGTTCTTC.